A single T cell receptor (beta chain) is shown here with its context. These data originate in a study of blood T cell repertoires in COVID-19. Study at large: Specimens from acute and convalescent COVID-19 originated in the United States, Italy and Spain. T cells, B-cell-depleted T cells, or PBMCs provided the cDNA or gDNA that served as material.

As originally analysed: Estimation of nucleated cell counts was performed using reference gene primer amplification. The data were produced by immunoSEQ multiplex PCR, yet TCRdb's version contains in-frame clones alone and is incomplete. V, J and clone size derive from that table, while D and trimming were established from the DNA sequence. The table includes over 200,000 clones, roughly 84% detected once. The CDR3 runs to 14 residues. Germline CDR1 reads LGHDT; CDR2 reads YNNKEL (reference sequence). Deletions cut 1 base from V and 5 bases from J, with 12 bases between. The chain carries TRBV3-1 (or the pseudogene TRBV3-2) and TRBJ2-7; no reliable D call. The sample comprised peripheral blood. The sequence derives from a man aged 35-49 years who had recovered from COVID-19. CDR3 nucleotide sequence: TGTGCCAGCAGCCAAGCAAGCACAGCCCACGAGCAGTACTTC. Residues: CASSQASTAHEQYF.